The rows below give T cell receptor beta chains drawn from one sample of a study of blood T cell repertoires in COVID-19. Sequencing used immunoSEQ multiplex PCR; TCRdb keeps in-frame clones, though not all of them. Here the sample spans roughly 200,000 clones, 80% to 90% being singletons. Material: peripheral blood. The source is a human donor in a cohort sampled during active COVID-19. Both conserved end residues are part of each CDR3. D genes are given only for firm matches. Not all rows give a size; the values are once, few, many and, for expanded clones, a class.

TRBV6-5,TRBD1,TRBJ2-7,NA,CASSRGDSSYEQYF,TGTGCCAGCAGCCGAGGGGACAGCTCCTACGAGCAGTACTTC
TRBV19,NA,TRBJ1-3,NA,CASSIRRGTGNTIYF,TGTGCCAGTAGTATTCGACGGGGGACGGGAAACACCATATATTTT
TRBV5-1,TRBD2,TRBJ2-3,NA,CASSPIRTSGRTDTQYF,TGCGCCAGCAGCCCGATCAGGACTAGTGGCCGCACAGATACGCAGTATTTT
TRBV6-5,NA,TRBJ1-1,NA,CASSYSRGLGSEAFF,TGTGCCAGCAGTTACTCTCGAGGTTTGGGTAGTGAAGCTTTCTTT
TRBV30,NA,TRBJ1-1,once,CAWVFLGGNPTEAFF,TGTGCCTGGGTCTTCTTGGGAGGGAACCCCACTGAAGCTTTCTTT
TRBV27,NA,TRBJ1-2,few,CASSSGRKTNF,TGTGCCAGCAGTTCAGGTCGAAAAACAAACTTC
TRBV4-1,NA,TRBJ1-5,NA,CASSQVLVPGGQPQHF,TGCGCCAGCAGCCAAGTCCTCGTTCCCGGCGGGCAGCCCCAGCATTTT
TRBV5-1,TRBD2,TRBJ2-5,once,CASSLLLAGDFQETQYF,TGCGCCAGCAGCTTGTTGTTAGCGGGGGACTTCCAAGAGACCCAGTACTTC
TRBV29-1,NA,TRBJ1-1,few,CSVGKGGQSKAFF,TGCAGCGTCGGAAAGGGAGGGCAAAGTAAAGCTTTCTTT
TRBV5-1,TRBD2,TRBJ2-3,once,CASSSGLAGGLADTQYF,TGCGCCAGCAGCTCGGGACTAGCGGGAGGGCTGGCAGATACGCAGTATTTT
TRBV28,TRBD1,TRBJ2-7,NA,CATQGDPYEQYF,TGTGCCACACAGGGGGACCCCTACGAGCAGTACTTC
TRBV7-9,NA,TRBJ2-7,few,CASSPQGRVNEQYF,TGTGCCAGCAGCCCACAAGGCAGGGTGAACGAGCAGTACTTC